Following are 2 T cell receptor beta chains from one sample sequenced in a study of prognosis after radiotherapy for stage I lung cancer. Amplification of the TCR beta CDR3 (from genomic DNA) was done by two-round multiplex PCR. Primers were specific to each TRBV and TRBJ gene in first-round PCR. TCRdb analysed the multiplex PCR reads with MiXCR anew, one entry per CDR3 protein. The table shows nearly 20,000 distinct CDR3 sequences, with roughly 30% occurring only once. The sample consisted of PBMCs, taken before or after stereotactic body radiation therapy (not recorded which). The source is a donor of 50 years or more with non-small cell lung cancer.

This clonotype is categorized as medium-sized (0.01 to 0.1%). The chain combines TRBV11-3 with TRBJ2-1, with a possible D match to TRBD2 (5 bases). The CDR3 runs to 15 residues. Germline V gene lookup returns CDR1 SGHNT and CDR2 YENEEA. V dropped 2 bases and J dropped 1 base, with 9 bases sitting between them. CDR3 loop: CASSLSGFSYNEQFF. CDR3 nucleotides: TGTGCCAGCAGCTTAAGCGGTTTTTCCTACAATGAGCAGTTCTTC.

Judged by abundance, this clonotype is medium-sized. The genes are TRBV7-9 and TRBJ2-1; 8 bases line up with TRBD2. Germline V gene data show CDR1 as SEHNR and CDR2 as FQNEAQ (reference sequence). The CDR3 has 15 amino acids. The J segment lost 9 bases and the V segment lost 0 bases, leaving 7 bases of the junction unmatched. Here the CDR3 reads CASSLAGGRRGEQFF. The CDR3 nucleotides are TGTGCCAGCAGCTTAGCGGGCGGGAGGAGGGGTGAGCAGTTCTTC.